Each of the 2 T cell receptor beta chains below was sequenced from the same sample in a study of tumor-infiltrating lymphocytes in primary liver carcinoma. A primer matching the constant region was used to make TCR beta cDNA from approximately 0.45 ug of total RNA. Slightly modified ARM-PCR with three nested multiplex PCR rounds yielded TCR beta libraries. It was with TRBV1-TRBV30 forward primers and a C-beta reverse primer that the first two PCR rounds were run, at roughly 11 cycles each. In TCRdb, the multiplex PCR reads were re-called with MiXCR into one record per CDR3 protein. The sample carries approximately 190,000 distinct CDR3 sequences, around 81% recorded once. The study co-extracted DNA and RNA from around 18-30 mg of unsorted bulk tissue. Material for sequencing was tumor tissue from primary liver carcinoma. The receptors were sampled from a middle-aged man with primary liver carcinoma and hepatitis B virus infection.

This clonotype occurred once. This chain links TRBV28 with TRBJ2-7; D unclear. With 9 bases removed from V and 5 bases from J, the gap between germline ends came to 20 bases. Germline lookup yields CDR1 MDHEN and CDR2 SYDVKM. The CDR3 has 14 residues. The CDR3 DNA is TGTGCCAGTAGTCCTGCTAGGCCGCCAAACGAGCAGTACTTC. Amino acid sequence: CASSPARPPNEQYF.

This clonotype was picked up many times. The chain joins TRBV29-1 to TRBJ1-1, with 7 bases that match TRBD1. There are 12 residues in the CDR3. The trim removed 4 bases at V and 6 bases at J, leaving 5 bases unmatched. CDR1 and CDR2 (germline): SQVTM, ANQGSEA. The DNA of the CDR3 is TGCAGCGTTGCCCAGGGGGACGCTGAAGCTTTCTTT. It encodes CSVAQGDAEAFF.